This TCR beta chain was found in a study of blood T cells in healthy people across ages. Turning to the study itself: Through template switching, about one barcoded beta molecule was captured per two T cells, as measured in model experiments.

Combining a sample-barcoded 5' primer with a J-beta primer mix, a second PCR ran for roughly 7 to 12 cycles. TCRdb ran MiXCR on the 5' RACE reads and lists one entry per CDR3 protein. The table includes around 990,000 distinct CDR3 sequences, roughly two fifths detected once. Overall study findings and caveats: Compared with aged donors, long-lived donors showed fewer expanded clones, suggesting selection. TCR beta diversity per million T cells fell roughly linearly with age.

V shed 8 bases and J shed 6 bases, with 16 bases lying between them. Germline values: CDR1 SNHLY, CDR2 FYNNEI. The CDR3 loop spans 13 amino acids. This clonotype was recorded a few times. Its specificity is unknown. V usage is TRBV2 and J usage is TRBJ1-1, with D unresolved. This TCR was recovered from a man aged 18-30 years in good health. The sequencing input was blood. CDR3 nucleotide sequence: TGTGCCAGCGGGTACGGAGGGCCACCTGAAGCTTTCTTT. It codes for CASGYGGPPEAFF.